The 8 T cell receptor beta chains below were found in one sample sequenced in a study of control samples from healthy donors and cancer patients. Here immunoSEQ multiplex PCR was the method, and the copy in TCRdb shows in-frame clones only, minus some. The sample lists 95,000 to 150,000 clones; 80% to 90% were seen once. Sequencing was done on a sample of blood. These TCRs come from a man aged 50 to 59 in good health.

The chain is built from TRBV4-3 and TRBJ2-1; D tentatively reads TRBD1 or TRBD2 (6 bases each). V gave up 1 base and J gave up 7 bases, with 14 bases separating them. Germline CDR1 is LGHNA and CDR2 is YSLEER. The CDR3 has 15 amino acids. The CDR3 spells CASSQVVGGKNEQFF. The CDR3 region has the DNA TGCGCCAGCAGCCAAGTAGTGGGGGGCAAGAATGAGCAGTTCTTC.

The gene calls are TRBV21-1 and TRBJ2-3; TRBD1 is the table's D call, not checked against the DNA. TRBV21-1 is a pseudogene. This CDR3 contains 14 residues. The CDR3: CATGLGPLVGEQYF. Written as DNA, the CDR3 is TGTGCCACCGGTTTGGGGCCCCTAGTTGGAGAGCAGTATTTT.

J is TRBJ1-3 and V is TRBV4-3; TRBD1 matches 8 bases. The V gene end was trimmed by 0 bases and the J gene end by 3 bases; junction bases not matched to a gene: 10. This CDR3 has 18 residues. CDR1 is LGHNA and CDR2 is YSLEER in the germline V gene. CDR3 in DNA: TGCGCCAGCAGCCAAGAGGGCGCCAGGGGGCTAAGTGGAAACACCATATATTTT. Translated: CASSQEGARGLSGNTIYF.

V and J are TRBV18 and TRBJ2-5, with D maybe TRBD1 (5 bases). The length of the CDR3 is 15 residues. Germline CDR1 reads KGHSH; CDR2 reads LQKENI. The V gene lost 4 bases and the J gene lost 5 bases, with 17 bases spanning the gap. The CDR3 nucleotides read TGTGCCAGCTCACTCTCACAGGTCAAACAGGAGACCCAGTACTTC. Its protein product is CASSLSQVKQETQYF.

The rearrangement joins TRBV24-1 to TRBJ1-6, with D unresolved. This CDR3 region has 13 residues. The V end lost 3 bases, the J end lost 7 bases, and 6 bases lay between the germline ends. The germline V gene encodes CDR1 KGHDR and CDR2 SFDVKD. The CDR3 loop reads CATSDGRNSPLHF. CDR3 nucleotide sequence: TGTGCCACCAGTGATGGGAGGAATTCACCCCTCCACTTT.

The chain uses TRBV24-1 and TRBJ1-1; D remains ambiguous. The CDR3 sequence is 14 residues long. V was cut by 5 bases and J by 1 base, with 10 bases left in between. CDR1 is KGHDR and CDR2 is SFDVKD in the germline V gene. The CDR3 DNA follows: TGTGCCACCAGTGTTAACAGCCCGAACACTGAAGCTTTCTTT. Protein: CATSVNSPNTEAFF.

The DNA for the CDR3 is TGTGCCAGTAGTTCACGGATTTGGCGGCCAGAGACCCAGTACTTC. It codes for CASSSRIWRPETQYF. V usage is TRBV19 and J usage is TRBJ2-5, with D uncertain. Germline-derived CDR1 and CDR2 are LNHDA and SQIVND (reference sequence). Trimming shortened V by 5 bases and J by 4 bases, and 17 bases separated the two germline ends. This CDR3 spans 15 amino acids.

The chain employs TRBV11-2 and TRBJ1-6; D gene ambiguous. CDR3 size: 17 residues. The germline gives CDR1 SGHAT, CDR2 FQNNGV. V was trimmed by 9 bases and J by 0 bases, leaving 18 bases between them. CDR3 sequence (DNA): TGTGCCAGTAGCCCCGGGCCTTTCAGCTCCTATAATTCACCCCTCCACTTT. It encodes CASSPGPFSSYNSPLHF.